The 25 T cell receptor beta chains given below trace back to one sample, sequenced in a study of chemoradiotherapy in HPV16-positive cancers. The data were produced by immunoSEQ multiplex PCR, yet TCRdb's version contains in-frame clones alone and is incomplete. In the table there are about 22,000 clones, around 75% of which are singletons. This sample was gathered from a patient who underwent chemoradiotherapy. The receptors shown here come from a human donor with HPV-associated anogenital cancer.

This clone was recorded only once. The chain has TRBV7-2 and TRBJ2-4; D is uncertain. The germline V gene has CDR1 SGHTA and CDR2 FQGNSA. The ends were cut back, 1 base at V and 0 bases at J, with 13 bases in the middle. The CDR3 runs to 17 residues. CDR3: CASSLGTTILAKNIQYF. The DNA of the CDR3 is TGTGCCAGCAGCTTAGGAACTACTATACTAGCCAAAAACATTCAGTACTTC.

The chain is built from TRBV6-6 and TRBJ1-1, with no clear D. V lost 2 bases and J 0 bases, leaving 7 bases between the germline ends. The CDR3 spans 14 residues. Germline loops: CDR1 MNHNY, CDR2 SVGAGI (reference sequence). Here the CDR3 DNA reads TGTGCCAGCAGTTACGAATGGATGAACACTGAAGCTTTCTTT. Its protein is CASSYEWMNTEAFF.

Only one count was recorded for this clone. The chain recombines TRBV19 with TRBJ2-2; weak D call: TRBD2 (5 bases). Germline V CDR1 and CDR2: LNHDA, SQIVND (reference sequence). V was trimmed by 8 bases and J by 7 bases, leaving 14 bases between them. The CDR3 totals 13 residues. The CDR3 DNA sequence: TGTGCCAGTTGCTGGCTAGCCAGCGGGGAGCTGTTTTTT. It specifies CASCWLASGELFF.

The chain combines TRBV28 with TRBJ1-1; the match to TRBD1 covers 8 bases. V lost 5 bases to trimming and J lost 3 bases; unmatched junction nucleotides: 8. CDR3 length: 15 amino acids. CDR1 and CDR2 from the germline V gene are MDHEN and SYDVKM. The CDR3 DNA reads TGTGCCAGCAGTCCCCGGACAGGGTGGGACACTGAAGCTTTCTTT. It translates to CASSPRTGWDTEAFF.

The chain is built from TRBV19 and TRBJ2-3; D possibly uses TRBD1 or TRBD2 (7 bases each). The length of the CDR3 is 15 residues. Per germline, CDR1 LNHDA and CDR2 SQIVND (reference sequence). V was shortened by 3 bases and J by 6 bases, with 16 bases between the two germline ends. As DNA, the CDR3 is TGTGCCAGTAGTATGGAGGACAGGACTAGGGATACGCAGTATTTT. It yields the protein CASSMEDRTRDTQYF.

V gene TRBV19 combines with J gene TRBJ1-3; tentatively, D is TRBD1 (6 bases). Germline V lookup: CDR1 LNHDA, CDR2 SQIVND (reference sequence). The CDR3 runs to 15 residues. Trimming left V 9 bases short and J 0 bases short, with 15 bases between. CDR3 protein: CASAKTGSSGNTIYF. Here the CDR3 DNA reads TGTGCCAGCGCCAAGACAGGAAGCTCTGGAAACACCATATATTTT.

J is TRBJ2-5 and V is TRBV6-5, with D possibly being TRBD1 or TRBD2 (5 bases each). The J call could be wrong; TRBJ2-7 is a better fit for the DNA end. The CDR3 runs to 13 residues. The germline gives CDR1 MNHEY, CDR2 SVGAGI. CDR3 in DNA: TGTGCCAGCAGTTACGGGGACGGCTACGAGCAGTACTTC. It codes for CASSYGDGYEQYF.

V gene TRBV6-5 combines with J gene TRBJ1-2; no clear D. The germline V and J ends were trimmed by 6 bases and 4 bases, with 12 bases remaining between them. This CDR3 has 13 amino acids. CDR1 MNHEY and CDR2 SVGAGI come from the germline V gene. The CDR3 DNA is TGTGCCAGCAGGACACCTGCGGGCTATGGCTACACCTTC. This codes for CASRTPAGYGYTF.

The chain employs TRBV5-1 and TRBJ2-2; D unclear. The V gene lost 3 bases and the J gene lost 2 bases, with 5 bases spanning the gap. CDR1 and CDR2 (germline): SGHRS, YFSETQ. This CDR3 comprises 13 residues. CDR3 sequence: CASSSSNTGELFF. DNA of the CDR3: TGCGCCAGCAGCTCCTCAAACACCGGGGAGCTGTTTTTT. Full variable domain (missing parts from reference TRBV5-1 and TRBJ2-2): KAGVTQTPRYLIKTRGQQVTLSCSPISGHRSVSWYQQTPGQGLQFLFEYFSETQRNKGNFPGRFSGRQFSNSRSEMNVSTLELGDSALYLCASSSSNTGELFFGEGSRLTVL.

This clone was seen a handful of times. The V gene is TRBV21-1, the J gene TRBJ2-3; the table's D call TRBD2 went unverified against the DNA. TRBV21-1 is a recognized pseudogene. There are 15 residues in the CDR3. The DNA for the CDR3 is TGTGCCAGCAGCAAAGGCAAAGGAGGCACAGATACGCAGTATTTT. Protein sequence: CASSKGKGGTDTQYF.

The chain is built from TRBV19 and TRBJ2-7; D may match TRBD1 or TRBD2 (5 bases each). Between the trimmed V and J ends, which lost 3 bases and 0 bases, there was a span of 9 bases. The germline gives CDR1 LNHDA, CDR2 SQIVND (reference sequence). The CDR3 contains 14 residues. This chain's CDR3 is CASSIGTGSYEQYF. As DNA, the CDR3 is TGTGCCAGTAGTATCGGGACGGGCTCCTACGAGCAGTACTTC.

As DNA, the CDR3 is TGCGCCAGCAGCGAATCCGGGGAGTACAATGAGCAGTTCTTC. Protein product: CASSESGEYNEQFF. V and J are TRBV5-1 and TRBJ2-1, with a tentative D call TRBD2 (5 bases). The germline V gene has CDR1 SGHRS and CDR2 YFSETQ. This CDR3 is built from 14 residues. V lost 4 bases to trimming and J lost 4 bases, with 12 bases between them.

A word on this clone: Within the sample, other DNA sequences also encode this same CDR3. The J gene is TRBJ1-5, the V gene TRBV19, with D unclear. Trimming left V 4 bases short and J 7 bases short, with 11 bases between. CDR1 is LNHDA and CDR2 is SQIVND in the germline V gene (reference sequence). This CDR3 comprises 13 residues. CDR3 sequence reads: CASSTGSPQPQHF. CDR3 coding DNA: TGTGCCAGTAGTACCGGGTCACCCCAGCCCCAGCATTTT.

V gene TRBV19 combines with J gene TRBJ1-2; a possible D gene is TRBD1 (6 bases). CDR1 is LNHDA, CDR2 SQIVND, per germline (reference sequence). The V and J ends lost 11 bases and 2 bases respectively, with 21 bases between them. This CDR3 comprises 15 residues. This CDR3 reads CAASRDNLANYGYTF. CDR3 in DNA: TGTGCCGCCTCTCGGGACAACCTAGCCAACTATGGCTACACCTTC.

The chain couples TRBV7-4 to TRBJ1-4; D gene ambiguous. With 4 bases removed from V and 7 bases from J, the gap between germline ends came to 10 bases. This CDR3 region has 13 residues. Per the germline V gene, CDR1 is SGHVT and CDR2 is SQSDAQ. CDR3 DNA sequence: TGTGCCAGCAGCTGGCGTGGCATTGAAAAACTGTTTTTT. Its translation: CASSWRGIEKLFF.

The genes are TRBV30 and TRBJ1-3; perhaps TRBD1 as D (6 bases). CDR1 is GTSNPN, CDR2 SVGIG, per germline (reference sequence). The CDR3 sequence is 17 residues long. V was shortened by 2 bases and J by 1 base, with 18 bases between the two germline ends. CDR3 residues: CAWSPVGAPSSGNTIYF. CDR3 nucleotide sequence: TGTGCCTGGAGTCCGGTGGGGGCCCCGAGTTCTGGAAACACCATATATTTT.

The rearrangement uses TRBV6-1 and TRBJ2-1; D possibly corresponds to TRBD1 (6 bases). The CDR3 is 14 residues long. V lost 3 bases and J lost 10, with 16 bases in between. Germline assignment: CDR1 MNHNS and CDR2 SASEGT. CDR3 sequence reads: CASSDRDMESEQFF. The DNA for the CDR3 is TGTGCCAGCAGTGACCGGGACATGGAATCAGAGCAGTTCTTC.

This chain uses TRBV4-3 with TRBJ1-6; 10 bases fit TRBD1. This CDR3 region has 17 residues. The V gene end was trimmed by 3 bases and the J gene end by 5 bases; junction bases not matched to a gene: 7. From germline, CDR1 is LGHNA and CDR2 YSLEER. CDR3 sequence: CASSHDDRGQNNSPLHF. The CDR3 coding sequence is TGCGCCAGCAGCCACGACGACAGGGGGCAAAATAATTCACCCCTCCACTTT.

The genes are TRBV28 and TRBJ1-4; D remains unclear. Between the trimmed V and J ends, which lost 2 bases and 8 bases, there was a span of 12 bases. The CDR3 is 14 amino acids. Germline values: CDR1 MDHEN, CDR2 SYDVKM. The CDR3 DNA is TGTGCCAGCAGTTTAGGCACGGGAAAGGAAAAACTGTTTTTT. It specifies CASSLGTGKEKLFF.

CDR3 residues: CASSLAFRGRASGELFF. Written as DNA, the CDR3 is TGTGCCAGCAGCTTAGCGTTCCGCGGGAGGGCTTCCGGGGAGCTGTTTTTT. The chain carries TRBV7-9 and TRBJ2-2, with TRBD2 identical over 9 bases. The CDR3 spans 17 residues. Trimming took 0 bases from V and 6 from J; bases not matched to a gene: 8. CDR1 and CDR2 (germline): SEHNR, FQNEAQ (reference sequence). Full variable domain (missing parts from reference TRBV7-9 and TRBJ2-2): DTGVSQNPRHKITKRGQNVTFRCDPISEHNRLYWYRQTLGQGPEFLTYFQNEAQLEKSRLLSDRFSAERPKGSFSTLEIQRTEQGDSAMYLCASSLAFRGRASGELFFGEGSRLTVL.

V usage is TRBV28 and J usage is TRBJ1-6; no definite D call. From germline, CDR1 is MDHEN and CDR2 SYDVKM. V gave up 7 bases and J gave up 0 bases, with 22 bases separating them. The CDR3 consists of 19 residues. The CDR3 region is CASNTPEPSSSSYNSPLHF. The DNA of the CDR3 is TGTGCCAGCAACACCCCAGAGCCCTCCTCAAGCTCCTATAATTCACCCCTCCACTTT.

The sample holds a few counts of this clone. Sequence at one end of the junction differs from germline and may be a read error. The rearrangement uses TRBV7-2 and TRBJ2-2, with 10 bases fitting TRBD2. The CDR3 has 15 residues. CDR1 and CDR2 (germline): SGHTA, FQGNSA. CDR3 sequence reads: CASSLVTSGAGALFF. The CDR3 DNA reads TGTGCCAGCAGCTTAGTAACTAGCGGGGCGGGGGCGCTGTTTTTT.

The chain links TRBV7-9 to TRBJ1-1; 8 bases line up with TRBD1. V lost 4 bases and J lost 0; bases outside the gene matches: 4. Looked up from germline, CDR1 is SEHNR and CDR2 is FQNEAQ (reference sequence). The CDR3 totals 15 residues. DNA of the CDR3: TGTGCCAGCAGCTCAGGGGGCGCGGTGAACACTGAAGCTTTCTTT. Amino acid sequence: CASSSGGAVNTEAFF.

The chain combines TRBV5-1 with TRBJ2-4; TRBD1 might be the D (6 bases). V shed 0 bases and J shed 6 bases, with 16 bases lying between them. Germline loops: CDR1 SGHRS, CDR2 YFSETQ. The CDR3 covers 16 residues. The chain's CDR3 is CASSLGQVSQGNIQYF. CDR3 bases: TGCGCCAGCAGCTTGGGACAGGTTTCCCAGGGAAACATTCAGTACTTC.

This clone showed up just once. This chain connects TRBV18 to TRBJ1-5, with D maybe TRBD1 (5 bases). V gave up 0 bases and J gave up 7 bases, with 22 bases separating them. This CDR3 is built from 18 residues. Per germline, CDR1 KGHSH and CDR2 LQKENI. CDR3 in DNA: TGTGCCAGCTCACCACCGTCTTCGGGGGGGAGAGGAGGACAGCCCCAGCATTTT. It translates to CASSPPSSGGRGGQPQHF.